The 10 T cell receptor beta chains given below trace back to one sample, sequenced in a study of OX40 agonist ivuxolimab in advanced cancers. The repertoire was sequenced with immunoSEQ multiplex PCR; TCRdb's copy has only in-frame clones and lacks some. The repertoire includes roughly 46,000 clones, roughly 90% of them detected once, and around 0.6% sits in the top ten. The sequences come from CD4+ or CD8+ T cells sorted from blood, collected in a trial of the OX40 agonist ivuxolimab. These receptor sequences come from an adult with an advanced solid tumor such as melanoma, head and neck, liver or kidney cancer.

This clone was seen a single time. The chain links TRBV2 to TRBJ1-1; TRBD1 is a possible D gene (5 bases). This CDR3 comprises 14 residues. Germline V gives CDR1 SNHLY, CDR2 FYNNEI. V lost 11 bases, J lost 5 bases, and 21 bases lay in between. CDR3 protein: CASRLRGPRTEAFF. CDR3 bases: TGTGCCTCCCGCCTCCGGGGACCCCGGACTGAAGCTTTCTTT.

For this clone: Because the CDR3's place on the DNA is in doubt, the DNA is left out and the CDR3 is given as listed by TCRdb. The V and J genes are TRBV28 and TRBJ2-7; the table assigns TRBD1, which was not confirmed against the DNA. Germline loops: CDR1 MDHEN, CDR2 SYDVKM. The length of the CDR3 is 13 amino acids, counting both ends. The CDR3 spells CASSSSTGHEQYF.

This clone appeared a single time. The chain links TRBV5-4 to TRBJ2-7; TRBD2 agrees at 11 bases. Trimming at V came to 4 bases and at J to 4 bases, leaving 4 bases not matched to a gene. The germline V gene encodes CDR1 SGHNT and CDR2 YYREEE (reference sequence). The length of the CDR3 is 14 residues. The CDR3 DNA is TGTGCCAGCAGCGACGGGACTAGCGGTTACGAGCAGTACTTC. Its translation: CASSDGTSGYEQYF.

This chain connects TRBV19 to TRBJ2-2, with 8 bases lining up with TRBD1. V gave up 1 base and J gave up 5 bases; unmatched junction bases: 3. Germline V gene data show CDR1 as LNHDA and CDR2 as SQIVND (reference sequence). CDR3 length: 15 amino acids. CDR3 region: CASSIARGRTGELFF. In DNA form, the CDR3 reads TGTGCCAGTAGTATAGCCAGGGGGCGTACCGGGGAGCTGTTTTTT.

The V gene is TRBV2, the J gene TRBJ2-3; TRBD2 matches 9 bases. The trim removed 2 bases at V and 4 bases at J, leaving 1 base unmatched. From germline, CDR1 is SNHLY and CDR2 FYNNEI. The CDR3 has 14 amino acids. The CDR3: CASSELAGPDTQYF. For the CDR3, the DNA is TGTGCCAGCAGTGAACTAGCGGGACCAGATACGCAGTATTTT.

This clone was seen a few times. The V gene is TRBV18, the J gene TRBJ2-2; D unresolved. This CDR3 has 13 amino acids. Trimming took 6 bases from V and 0 from J, leaving 5 bases between them. Germline-derived CDR1 and CDR2 are KGHSH and LQKENI. The CDR3 sequence: CASSPPNTGELFF. CDR3 DNA: TGTGCCAGCTCGCCCCCGAACACCGGGGAGCTGTTTTTT.

V gene TRBV10-2 combines with J gene TRBJ2-6; unclear D gene. The CDR3 sequence is 16 residues long. V was pared by 3 bases and J by 2 bases, with 11 bases between. Germline CDR1 and CDR2: WSHSY and SAAADI. CDR3 residues: CASSEGVHTGANVLTF. Written as DNA, the CDR3 is TGCGCCAGCAGTGAAGGAGTACACACTGGGGCCAACGTCCTGACTTTC.

This chain links TRBV19 with TRBJ1-5; possible D gene TRBD1, 6 bases. Trimming took off 3 bases at V and 4 bases at J, with 16 bases between the two ends. Per germline, CDR1 LNHDA and CDR2 SQIVND (reference sequence). The CDR3 has 16 residues. The CDR3 DNA is TGTGCCAGTAGTATGAGGGAGGGGGGTTGGAATCAGCCCCAGCATTTT. Its protein is CASSMREGGWNQPQHF.

This chain connects TRBV11-1 to TRBJ2-7; TRBD2 agrees at 8 bases. J gave up 10 bases and V 5 bases, and 16 bases lay outside the gene matches. The CDR3 consists of 15 residues. Germline values: CDR1 SGHAT, CDR2 FQDESV (reference sequence). Written as DNA, the CDR3 is TGTGCCAGCAGCAAAACTAGGACGTACGGGGGGGCTCAGTACTTC. It codes for CASSKTRTYGGAQYF.

This clone appeared a few times. This rearrangement joins TRBV6-5 to TRBJ1-5; the D is unclear. This CDR3 has 15 residues. Germline V CDR1 and CDR2: MNHEY, SVGAGI. The germline V and J ends were trimmed by 11 bases and 0 bases, with 17 bases remaining between them. CDR3: CAAGRRAYSNQPQHF. The CDR3 region has the DNA TGTGCCGCCGGCCGAAGGGCGTATAGCAATCAGCCCCAGCATTTT.